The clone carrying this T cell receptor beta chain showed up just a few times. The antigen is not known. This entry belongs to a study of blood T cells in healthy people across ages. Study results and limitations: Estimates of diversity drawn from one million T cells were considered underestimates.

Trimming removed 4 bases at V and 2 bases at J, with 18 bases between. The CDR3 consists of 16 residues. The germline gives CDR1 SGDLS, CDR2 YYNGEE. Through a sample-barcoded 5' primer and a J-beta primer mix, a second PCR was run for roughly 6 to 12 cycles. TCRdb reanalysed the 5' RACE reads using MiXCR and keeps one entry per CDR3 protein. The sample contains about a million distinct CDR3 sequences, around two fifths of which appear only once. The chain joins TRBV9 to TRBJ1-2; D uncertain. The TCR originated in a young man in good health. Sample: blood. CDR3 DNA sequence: TGTGCCAGCAGCCCGATTCCCAGGCCGAGGAACTATGGCTACACCTTC. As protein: CASSPIPRPRNYGYTF. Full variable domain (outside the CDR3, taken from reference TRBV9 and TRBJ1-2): DSGVTQTPKHLITATGQRVTLRCSPRSGDLSVYWYQQSLDQGLQFLIQYYNGEERAKGNILERFSAQQFPDLHSELNLSSLELGDSALYFCASSPIPRPRNYGYTFGSGTRLTVV.